This T cell receptor beta chain is from a study of cytomegalovirus exposure and HLA in healthy donors. V was clipped by 0 bases and J by 3 bases; unmatched bases: 3. The germline gives CDR1 SGHDT, CDR2 YYEEEE. CDR3 length equals 16 residues. This clone was observed a few times. PCR used 60 Vbeta primers and 13 Jbeta primers. Assay: immunoSEQ multiplex PCR; the TCRdb copy retains only in-frame clones and omits some. The data contain roughly 120,000 clones, 80% to 85% of them singletons. This TCR was recovered from a woman in her forties in good health and CMV-seronegative. The chain employs TRBV5-6 and TRBJ2-2; TRBD2 matches 9 bases. Material: PBMCs. CDR3 DNA sequence: TGTGCCAGCAGCTTGGCCGCTAGCGGGGACACCGGGGAGCTGTTTTTT. Translating gives CASSLAASGDTGELFF.